The T cell receptor beta chain described here comes from a study of a mutant IDH1 vaccine in newly diagnosed glioma. Study-wide background: Vaccines began 4-6 weeks after radiotherapy alone, or with temozolomide cycles. Averaging 40.4 years of age, treated patients were approximately 62% male and roughly 40% female. Earlier care involved radiotherapy, temozolomide, or both, and the majority received both. Study-level points and caveats: Less than 95% of patients showed vaccine-induced immune responses across multiple MHC alleles.

Method: immunoSEQ multiplex PCR; TCRdb's copy keeps in-frame clones and lacks some. The sample yields 25,000 to 40,000 clones, 81% seen once. Time point defined: week 35, safety follow-up. Every single dose of the vaccine, 300 ug of mutant IDH1 20-mer peptide, came with topical imiquimod. The CDR3 extends over 15 amino acids. The V gene's germline CDR1 is LNHDA and CDR2 SQIVND (reference sequence). V lost 3 bases and J lost 3; bases outside the gene matches: 8. This clone came up a few times. Its specificity is unknown. The receptor's source is a man younger than 45 with glioma. The sequenced sample was PBMCs, obtained from a glioma patient whose treatment included an IDH1 peptide vaccine. The rearrangement links TRBV19 to TRBJ2-7, with TRBD2 matching over 7 bases. CDR3 amino acids: CASSMKGGSGYEQYF. The CDR3 DNA reads TGTGCCAGTAGTATGAAGGGCGGGAGTGGCTACGAGCAGTACTTC. The full variable domain, completed using reference TRBV19 and TRBJ2-7, is DGGITQSPKYLFRKEGQNVTLSCEQNLNHDAMYWYRQDPGQGLRLIYYSQIVNDFQKGDIAEGYSVSREKKESFPLTVTSAQKNPTAFYLCASSMKGGSGYEQYFGPGTRLTVT.